This T cell receptor (beta chain) was captured by sequencing in a study of blood T cells in healthy people across ages. Germline lookup yields CDR1 SGHRS and CDR2 YFSETQ. This CDR3 contains 14 residues. Trimming at V came to 4 bases and at J to 3 bases, leaving 6 bases not matched to a gene. Comment on this clonotype: Antigen: not known.

Broader study findings: Roughly linear declines in TCR beta diversity per million T cells occurred with age. With naive T cell percentage, TCR beta diversity showed a strong correlation. Considered underestimates were the diversity estimates obtained from one million T cells.

With a J-beta primer mix and a sample-barcoded 5' primer, a second PCR ran about 6 to 11 cycles. TCRdb re-derived calls from the 5' RACE reads in MiXCR, one entry per CDR3 protein. The data show 730,000 or so distinct CDR3 sequences, approximately 40% seen once. The chain uses TRBV5-1 and TRBJ2-5; 7 bases match TRBD2. The receptor comes from a man of 80 years or more in good health. The source material was blood. The CDR3 DNA reads as TGCGCCAGCAGCATGTCGCTAGCGGAAGAGACCCAGTACTTC. Translated, it gives CASSMSLAEETQYF.